This entry describes one T cell receptor (beta chain). Its antigen is currently unknown. Per sorted-subset replicate PCR, input was approximately 0.2 ug DNA, representing tens of thousands of T cell genomes. Some clones are missing from TCRdb's copy, which holds only in-frame ones; the method was immunoSEQ multiplex PCR. Among about 820,000 clones, 90% to 95% were seen once, and the ten largest hold less than 25%. Naive CD8 cells comprised CD45RO-negative, CCR7-positively selected cells, excluding terminally differentiated effector memory CD45RA+ cells. Donors, healthy HIV-negative adults, lacked recent acute infections or vaccinations. The record originates from a study of shared clonotypes between healthy human individuals. Study summary: Each donor's CD8 memory used one plate, CD8 naive two, each CD4 subset three.

Germline V gene lookup returns CDR1 MNHEY and CDR2 SMNVEV (reference sequence). The CDR3 extends over 15 amino acids. V lost 2 bases to trimming and J lost 0 bases, with 11 bases between them. Study-level points and caveats: In the sorted subsets, rarefaction showed sequencing was incomplete despite large depth.

This chain joins TRBV27 and TRBJ2-7; no reliable D call. The specimen was naive CD8+ T cells sorted from blood. This clonotype originated in a man aged 25-45 years in good health. CDR3 DNA: TGTGCCAGCAGTTTAAAGGTCGGAGCCTCCTACGAGCAGTACTTC. It encodes CASSLKVGASYEQYF.